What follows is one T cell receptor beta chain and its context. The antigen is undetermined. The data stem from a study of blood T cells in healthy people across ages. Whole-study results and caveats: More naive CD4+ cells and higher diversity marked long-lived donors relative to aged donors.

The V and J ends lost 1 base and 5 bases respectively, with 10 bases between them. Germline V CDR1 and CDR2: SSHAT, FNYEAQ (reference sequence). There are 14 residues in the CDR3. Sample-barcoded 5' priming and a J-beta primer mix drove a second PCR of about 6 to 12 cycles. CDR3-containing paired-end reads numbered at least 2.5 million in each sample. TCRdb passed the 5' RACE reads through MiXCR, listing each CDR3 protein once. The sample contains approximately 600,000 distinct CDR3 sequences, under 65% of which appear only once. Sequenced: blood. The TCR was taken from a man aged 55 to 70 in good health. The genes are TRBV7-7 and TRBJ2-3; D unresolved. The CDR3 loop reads CASSLGPTQDTQYF. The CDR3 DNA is TGTGCCAGCAGCTTAGGACCTACCCAAGATACGCAGTATTTT.